Listed here are 30 T cell receptor beta chains from one sample, sequenced in a study of CD8+ T cells in alopecia areata. Investigators isolated RNA and reverse transcribed it into cDNA to act as the sequencing template. Generated by immunoSEQ multiplex PCR, the TCRdb table keeps only in-frame clones and is missing some. The sample yields roughly 130,000 clones, 45% to 65% seen once. Sequencing was performed on CD4+ T cells sorted from blood, taken at week 0. All receptors come from a human donor with alopecia areata.

This chain connects TRBV6-5 to TRBJ2-7; D not certain. Looked up from germline, CDR1 is MNHEY and CDR2 is SVGAGI. CDR3 length equals 13 residues. V lost 0 bases, J lost 5 bases, and 8 bases lay in between. CDR3 DNA sequence: TGTGCCAGCAGTTACTCGGGTCTGGACGAGCAGTACTTC. It encodes CASSYSGLDEQYF.

The rearrangement joins TRBV29-1 to TRBJ2-3; TRBD2 agrees at 10 bases. From germline, CDR1 is SQVTM and CDR2 ANQGSEA. With 4 bases clipped from V and 1 base from J, the junction kept 2 bases outside the gene matches. The length of the CDR3 is 14 residues. CDR3 DNA: TGCAGCGTTGCCGGGACTAGCGGCACAGATACGCAGTATTTT. It encodes CSVAGTSGTDTQYF.

The gene calls are TRBV7-3 and TRBJ2-3, with D unresolved. V dropped 0 bases and J dropped 6 bases, with 10 bases sitting between them. Germline V lookup: CDR1 SGHTA, CDR2 FQGTGA. This CDR3 has 14 amino acids. For the CDR3, the DNA is TGTGCCAGCAGCTTAACACAGCTCGGCGATACGCAGTATTTT. The encoded protein is CASSLTQLGDTQYF.

V gene TRBV18 combines with J gene TRBJ1-4; D is possibly TRBD1 (6 bases). Per germline, CDR1 KGHSH and CDR2 LQKENI. The CDR3 loop spans 14 amino acids. V was shortened by 6 bases and J by 6 bases, with 14 bases between the two germline ends. CDR3 loop: CASSPGGGDEKLFF. For the CDR3, the DNA is TGTGCCAGCTCCCCCGGAGGGGGGGATGAAAAACTGTTTTTT.

V gene TRBV30 combines with J gene TRBJ2-5; D is perhaps TRBD1 or TRBD2 (5 bases each). The assigned J gene may be wrong: the sequence end matches TRBJ2-7 better. CDR1 GTSNPN and CDR2 SVGIG come from the germline V gene (reference sequence). This CDR3 contains 14 residues. DNA of the CDR3: TGTGCCTGGAGCAGGGACCGGAGCTCCTACGAGCAGTACTTC. Translation gives CAWSRDRSSYEQYF.

In DNA, the CDR3 is TGTGCCAGCAGTTACTCGGTGCGGCGGGAGACCCAGTACTTC. This encodes CASSYSVRRETQYF. V and J are TRBV6-5 and TRBJ2-5, with D unresolved. The V gene lost 0 bases and the J gene lost 5 bases, with 10 bases spanning the gap. This CDR3 comprises 14 residues. CDR1 is MNHEY, CDR2 SVGAGI, per germline.

The gene calls are TRBV4-2 and TRBJ2-1, with 11 positions matching TRBD2. Germline assignment: CDR1 LGHNA and CDR2 YNFKEQ. This CDR3 is built from 18 residues. The V segment lost 4 bases and the J segment 5 bases; nucleotides outside the gene matches: 13. The CDR3 here is CASSRRVLAGEEHNEQFF. DNA of the CDR3: TGTGCCAGCAGCCGCCGAGTACTAGCGGGGGAGGAACACAATGAGCAGTTCTTC.

Only a few counts were recorded for this clone. The gene calls are TRBV6-6 and TRBJ1-2, with D possibly being TRBD1 (6 bases). The V gene lost 5 bases and the J gene lost 7 bases, with 11 bases spanning the gap. CDR1 MNHNY and CDR2 SVGAGI come from the germline V gene (reference sequence). The CDR3 runs 12 residues. The CDR3 region is CASSETGRGYTF. The CDR3 DNA reads as TGTGCCAGCAGTGAGACAGGCCGTGGCTACACCTTC.

This chain joins TRBV10-3 and TRBJ2-2; 7 bases line up with TRBD1. Germline trimming cut 3 bases from V and 6 bases from J; bases unmatched to any gene: 7. Germline V lookup: CDR1 ENHRY, CDR2 SYGVKD. This CDR3 contains 15 residues. CDR3 DNA sequence: TGTGCCATCAGTGACGGGACAGCAGCCCCCGGGGAGCTGTTTTTT. This sequence encodes CAISDGTAAPGELFF.

This chain connects TRBV6-5 to TRBJ2-3, with 11 nucleotides matching TRBD2. CDR1 and CDR2 (germline): MNHEY, SVGAGI. The CDR3 is 15 amino acids. V shed 2 bases, J shed 4 bases, and the junction held 2 bases outside the gene matches. The chain's CDR3 is CASSYGGLAADTQYF. CDR3 DNA sequence: TGTGCCAGCAGTTACGGGGGACTAGCGGCAGATACGCAGTATTTT.

This rearrangement joins TRBV5-6 to TRBJ2-5; 9 bases align to TRBD2. CDR1 and CDR2 from the germline V gene are SGHDT and YYEEEE. Losses at the gene ends were 1 base for V and 5 bases for J; bases not matched to a gene: 3. This CDR3 contains 14 residues. CDR3 sequence reads: CASSLPSGEETQYF. CDR3 nucleotide sequence: TGTGCCAGCAGCTTGCCTAGCGGGGAGGAGACCCAGTACTTC.

The chain links TRBV5-4 to TRBJ1-1; D unresolved. In germline, CDR1 is SGHNT, CDR2 YYREEE (reference sequence). This CDR3 contains 13 residues. V lost 4 bases to trimming and J lost 3 bases, with 10 bases between them. Here the CDR3 DNA reads TGTGCCAGCAGCCCCCGTACGGACACTGAAGCTTTCTTT. This codes for CASSPRTDTEAFF.

V gene TRBV29-1 combines with J gene TRBJ2-5, with D unresolved. Germline-derived CDR1 and CDR2 are SQVTM and ANQGSEA. The CDR3 has 13 residues. Trimming removed 2 bases at V and 1 base at J, with 8 bases between. CDR3 in amino acids: CSVEKQAQETQYF. The CDR3 DNA reads as TGCAGCGTTGAAAAGCAGGCCCAAGAGACCCAGTACTTC.

This clone was counted once. The chain is built from TRBV9 and TRBJ1-2; weak D call: TRBD1 (5 bases). The CDR3 runs 13 residues. Germline assignment: CDR1 SGDLS and CDR2 YYNGEE. The V end was cut by 3 bases, the J end by 3 bases, with 9 bases between. The CDR3 loop reads CASSASTDYGYTF. The CDR3 DNA reads TGTGCCAGCAGCGCCTCGACAGACTATGGCTACACCTTC.

This clone appeared a single time. CDR3 sequence: CASSTYQETQYF. CDR3 bases: TGTGCCAGCAGCACTTACCAAGAGACCCAGTACTTC. V gene TRBV7-3 combines with J gene TRBJ2-5; D is unresolved. Trimming removed 5 bases at V and 0 bases at J, with 4 bases between. Germline lookup yields CDR1 SGHTA and CDR2 FQGTGA. The CDR3 length is 12 residues.

The chain has TRBV5-1 and TRBJ2-7; no clear D. V was trimmed by 4 bases and J by 3 bases, leaving 14 bases between them. CDR3 length equals 14 residues. Germline lookup yields CDR1 SGHRS and CDR2 YFSETQ. CDR3 nucleotides: TGCGCCAGCAGCCCCACCACAGCCGTCTACGAGCAGTACTTC. This translates into CASSPTTAVYEQYF.

This clone was observed a handful of times. The V gene is TRBV6-5, the J gene TRBJ2-1; no clear D. V was shortened by 4 bases and J by 9 bases, with 7 bases between the two germline ends. Germline CDR1 and CDR2: MNHEY and SVGAGI. This CDR3 contains 11 residues. CDR3 nucleotide sequence: TGTGCCAGCAGTTCAGGTGGTGAGCAGTTCTTC. This sequence encodes CASSSGGEQFF.

The V gene is TRBV5-1, the J gene TRBJ1-2; 9 positions match TRBD1. Germline V gives CDR1 SGHRS, CDR2 YFSETQ. V gave up 3 bases and J gave up 5 bases; unmatched junction bases: 5. The CDR3 is made up of 14 amino acids. The chain's CDR3 is CASSSADRGYGYTF. The CDR3 coding sequence is TGCGCCAGCAGCTCCGCGGACAGGGGATATGGCTACACCTTC.

The CDR3: CASSFRGQETQYF. The DNA for the CDR3 is TGTGCCAGCTCATTCCGAGGCCAAGAGACCCAGTACTTC. The chain recombines TRBV18 with TRBJ2-5, with D unclear. V was shortened by 5 bases and J by 1 base, with 8 bases between the two germline ends. The CDR3 is 13 residues long. Germline-derived CDR1 and CDR2 are KGHSH and LQKENI.

This rearrangement joins TRBV5-4 to TRBJ2-5; the D gene could be TRBD1 or TRBD2 (5 bases each). V was pared by 3 bases and J by 2 bases, with 23 bases between. This CDR3 region has 18 residues. The germline V gene encodes CDR1 SGHNT and CDR2 YYREEE (reference sequence). Here the CDR3 DNA reads TGTGCCAGCAGCTGGAGGTCTGGAGCGCAGGGCCTACAAGAGACCCAGTACTTC. Protein: CASSWRSGAQGLQETQYF.

The chain employs TRBV7-9 and TRBJ2-7; D is undetermined. Trimming took 5 bases from V and 3 from J, leaving 11 bases between them. The CDR3 totals 13 residues. Germline-derived CDR1 and CDR2 are SEHNR and FQNEAQ (reference sequence). Here the CDR3 DNA reads TGTGCCAGCAGCCGTGGGATCGGCTACGAGCAGTACTTC. It specifies CASSRGIGYEQYF.

As regards this clone: Its ends do not fully match the called genes, so a read error is possible. V gene TRBV6-1 combines with J gene TRBJ2-7; 8 nucleotides line up with TRBD1. In germline, CDR1 is MNHNS, CDR2 SASEGT. The CDR3 is 16 residues long. The CDR3 loop reads CAISESGDRRGYEQYF. In DNA form, the CDR3 reads TGTGCCATCAGTGAGTCCGGGGACAGGAGGGGCTACGAGCAGTACTTC.

This clone has a single count. The V and J genes are TRBV6-5 and TRBJ2-1; D is perhaps TRBD2 (6 bases). The ends were cut back, 2 bases at V and 9 bases at J, with 11 bases in the middle. This CDR3 comprises 13 residues. From germline, CDR1 is MNHEY and CDR2 SVGAGI. Here the CDR3 DNA reads TGTGCCAGCAGTTACCTCGGGGGTACTGAGCAGTTCTTC. It encodes CASSYLGGTEQFF.

This clone was seen only once. V and J are TRBV2 and TRBJ2-7; 7 positions match TRBD1. Per germline, CDR1 SNHLY and CDR2 FYNNEI. The CDR3 extends over 14 amino acids. V lost 7 bases to trimming and J lost 6 bases; unmatched junction nucleotides: 12. CDR3 amino acids: CASTQEFAGGEQYF. The DNA for the CDR3 is TGTGCCAGCACCCAGGAATTCGCAGGGGGCGAGCAGTACTTC.

There are a few counts of this clone. The chain uses TRBV23-1 and TRBJ1-4; D is unresolved. TRBV23-1 is classed as an ORF, of uncertain function. The CDR3 covers 16 residues. Trimming shortened V by 0 bases and J by 5 bases, and 13 bases separated the two germline ends. CDR3 sequence (DNA): TGCGCCAGCAGTCAATCGTTAGGGATCAAAAATGAAAAACTGTTTTTT. This translates into CASSQSLGIKNEKLFF.

The CDR3 spells CASSRDPGANVLTF. The CDR3 nucleotides read TGTGCCAGCAGCAGGGATCCTGGGGCCAACGTCCTGACTTTC. V usage is TRBV28 and J usage is TRBJ2-6; maybe TRBD1 (5 bases). V shed 6 bases and J shed 2 bases, with 8 bases lying between them. CDR3 length: 14 residues. CDR1 and CDR2 (germline): MDHEN, SYDVKM.

This chain links TRBV15 with TRBJ1-1, with D possibly being TRBD1 (6 bases). This CDR3 contains 15 residues. From germline, CDR1 is LNHNV and CDR2 YYDKDF (reference sequence). Trimming stripped 0 bases from V and 4 bases from J, with 12 bases between. The CDR3 is CATSRDQKGGTEAFF. The CDR3 nucleotides are TGTGCCACCAGCAGAGATCAGAAGGGGGGCACTGAAGCTTTCTTT.

This clone was observed a handful of times. This sequence joins TRBV4-1 and TRBJ2-5; D not resolved. The germline V gene encodes CDR1 MGHRA and CDR2 YSYEKL. CDR3 length: 14 residues. Trimming removed 4 bases from V and 1 base from J, with 10 bases in between. The CDR3 protein is CASSPRPFQETQYF. The CDR3, as DNA: TGCGCCAGCAGCCCACGGCCCTTCCAAGAGACCCAGTACTTC.

The V call is TRBV9, the J call TRBJ1-1; D gene unclear. This CDR3 comprises 16 residues. V was shortened by 0 bases and J by 6 bases, with 18 bases between the two germline ends. Germline assignment: CDR1 SGDLS and CDR2 YYNGEE. The CDR3: CASSVGPGLSMPEAFF. The CDR3 DNA is TGTGCCAGCAGCGTAGGTCCCGGACTGTCGATGCCTGAAGCTTTCTTT.

The chain recombines TRBV5-1 with TRBJ2-1; 9 bases map to TRBD1. Germline V CDR1 and CDR2: SGHRS, YFSETQ. The V and J ends lost 4 bases and 8 bases, in that order; junction bases with no gene match: 4. The CDR3 covers 13 residues. The CDR3 region is CASSLTGGDEQFF. CDR3 in DNA: TGCGCCAGCAGCCTGACAGGGGGAGATGAGCAGTTCTTC.